This T cell receptor beta chain was sequenced in a study of shared clonotypes between healthy human individuals. Study-wide results and limits: Limitation of the genetic and exposure-history diversity represented came from the few donors.

At a deep level, the assay was run. Produced via immunoSEQ multiplex PCR; TCRdb's table is partial and in-frame only. The repertoire consists of roughly 1,800,000 clones, with roughly 95% occurring once and the leading ten covering roughly 1.2%. Germline CDR1 SGDLS, CDR2 YYNGEE. Unmatched junction bases numbered 3, after V lost 3 bases and J lost 1 base. CDR3 length: 14 amino acids. With regard to this clone: Its antigen is still unknown.

Naive CD8 cells lacked CD45RO and underwent positive selection for CCR7, leaving out terminally differentiated effector memory CD45RA+ cells. Adult Caucasians living in Nashville, Tennessee made up all of the donors. The specimen was naive CD8+ T cells sorted from blood. The chain links TRBV9 to TRBJ2-7; TRBD2 matches 8 bases. The TCR originated in a man between 18 and 35 years old in good health. This CDR3 is CASSGVAGSYEQYF. DNA for the CDR3: TGTGCCAGCAGCGGGGTAGCGGGGTCCTACGAGCAGTACTTC.